A selection of T cell receptor beta chains follows, all from one sample in a study of Tregs in tolerant kidney transplant recipients. This table comes from immunoSEQ multiplex PCR, and its TCRdb copy is limited to in-frame clones, with some not included. Of around 64,000 clones listed, around 87% are singletons. The sample was CD4+ T cells from blood (PBMCs), taken 6 months after the transplant. These receptors came from a human patient who received a combined kidney and bone marrow transplant. The graft donor may be the source of some T cells. Each CDR3 is given with its conserved first and last residue. The D gene is left open where the match is weak. Not every row has a clone size; where given, it reads once, few, many or a size class.

CDR3 DNA	CDR3 protein	clone size	D gene	J gene	V gene
TGTGCCAGCAGTTTACGGAATTCACCCCTCCACTTT	CASSLRNSPLHF	.	.	TRBJ1-6	TRBV27
TGTGCCACCAGCAGGGGGAGGACAGGGGAGTATGAGCAGTTCTTC	CATSRGRTGEYEQFF	.	TRBD1	TRBJ2-1	TRBV15
TGTGCCTGGAGTGGTGGAATGGGCCCCGACCCCTACGAGCAGTACTTC	CAWSGGMGPDPYEQYF	.	.	TRBJ2-7	TRBV30
TGCAGCGTTGAAGACCAACGGGGGGAGCGGGAGACCCAGTACTTC	CSVEDQRGERETQYF	.	TRBD2	TRBJ2-5	TRBV29-1
TGTGCCAGCAGTTACCTAGGGGGTGATGAAAAACTGTTTTTT	CASSYLGGDEKLFF	.	.	TRBJ1-4	TRBV6-5
TGTGCCAGCAGCTTAGTAGCGGGAGTGGTGGATACGCAGTATTTT	CASSLVAGVVDTQYF	.	TRBD2	TRBJ2-3	TRBV7-2
TGTGCCAGCAGCTTATATGTCTTGTCAGGGGTCGGGAATCAGCCCCAGCATTTT	CASSLYVLSGVGNQPQHF	.	.	TRBJ1-5	TRBV7-8
TGCGCCAGCAGCCAAGGGACAGGGGGGGAAGAGACCCAGTACTTC	CASSQGTGGEETQYF	.	TRBD1	TRBJ2-5	TRBV4-1
TGTGCCAGCAGCCAAGTAAAGATGATAGACAATGAGCAGTTCTTC	CASSQVKMIDNEQFF	once	.	TRBJ2-1	TRBV4-2
TGTGCCAGCGGGAGGGCCCCTAGCTATGGCTACACCTTC	CASGRAPSYGYTF	.	.	TRBJ1-2	TRBV7-9
TGTGCCAGCAGCGGGACAGGGAGTAACTATGGCTACACCTTC	CASSGTGSNYGYTF	.	TRBD1	TRBJ1-2	TRBV5-4
TGTGCCAGCAGCCAAGGTAGCCGGTTCAATGAGCAGTTCTTC	CASSQGSRFNEQFF	.	.	TRBJ2-1	TRBV4-2
TGCGCCAGCAAGAGACAGCTGAACACTGAAGCTTTCTTT	CASKRQLNTEAFF	.	.	TRBJ1-1	TRBV4-1
TGTGCCAGCAGCCACTCGGACAGGACCTACGAGCAGTACTTC	CASSHSDRTYEQYF	.	TRBD1	TRBJ2-7	TRBV4-2
TGTGCCAGCAGTGAATTAGCGGGGAAGTACGAGCAGTACTTC	CASSELAGKYEQYF	.	TRBD2	TRBJ2-7	TRBV6-1
TGCGCCAGCAGCTTATTCGGCGGGGGCAGAGATACGCAGTATTTT	CASSLFGGGRDTQYF	once	.	TRBJ2-3	TRBV5-1
TGTGCCTGCCGGGACAGGGACAGTTCACCCCTCCACTTT	CACRDRDSSPLHF	.	TRBD1	TRBJ1-6	TRBV30
TGCGCCAGCAGTTTCGGGACAGCCTCCTACAATGAGCAGTTCTTC	CASSFGTASYNEQFF	.	TRBD1	TRBJ2-1	TRBV4-1
TGTGCCAGCAGACGACCGGGACTAGCGGGAAACGAGCAGTACTTC	CASRRPGLAGNEQYF	.	TRBD2	TRBJ2-7	TRBV5-5
TGTGCCAGCTCACCGACAGCCTACGAGCAGTACTTC	CASSPTAYEQYF	.	.	TRBJ2-7	TRBV18
TGTGCCAGCAGTCGACTAGCGGGAGTCTACGAGCAGTACTTC	CASSRLAGVYEQYF	.	TRBD2	TRBJ2-7	TRBV27
TGTGCCAGCTCCCCGGGACAGAAGTACGGGGAGCTGTTTTTT	CASSPGQKYGELFF	.	TRBD1	TRBJ2-2	TRBV18
TGTGCCAGCTACGGACAGGACTACTACGAGCAGTACTTC	CASYGQDYYEQYF	once	.	TRBJ2-7	TRBV2
TGCAGCGTTGATCCCGGGAGTAGGGATGAGCAGTTCTTC	CSVDPGSRDEQFF	.	.	TRBJ2-1	TRBV29-1
TGCGCCAGCAGCCCGAAAGGAAGTGGGACAGGGCGAGGCGATGAGCAGTTCTTC	CASSPKGSGTGRGDEQFF	few	TRBD1	TRBJ2-1	TRBV4-3
TGTGCCAGCAGGCCACAGGGGAACACCGGGGAGCTGTTTTTT	CASRPQGNTGELFF	.	.	TRBJ2-2	TRBV9
TGTGCCAGCCCAGCGACAGGGCCGGAGGTGGAGCAAAATGGGCAGTTCTTC	CASPATGPEVEQNGQFF	.	TRBD1	TRBJ2-1	TRBV5-4
TGTGCCAGCAGCCCGCCGGACTATCTGTTATCACCCCTCCACTTT	CASSPPDYLLSPLHF	.	.	TRBJ1-6	TRBV7-2
TGTGCCAGCAGCTCGAATTCCGGGACTAGCGGCTCCACAGATACGCAGTATTTT	CASSSNSGTSGSTDTQYF	.	TRBD2	TRBJ2-3	TRBV5-4
TGTGCCACCAGCAGAGATCGTCCCAGCTACGAGCAGTACTTC	CATSRDRPSYEQYF	.	.	TRBJ2-7	TRBV15
TGTGCCAGCAGCGTATATGAGATTGGCTTCCCGGGTGTGGACTATGGCTACACCTTC	CASSVYEIGFPGVDYGYTF	.	.	TRBJ1-2	TRBV9
TGTGCCAGCAGCTTAGCGCTAGCGGGAGCCTACAATGAGCAGTTCTTC	CASSLALAGAYNEQFF	.	TRBD2	TRBJ2-1	TRBV7-9